This paragraph reports one T cell receptor (beta chain). Its antigen is currently unknown. Isolated RNA was reverse transcribed in full, so expressed TCRB transcripts were sequenced. TCRdb's table, derived via immunoSEQ multiplex PCR, lists solely in-frame clones and lacks some. The data hold around 340,000 clones, with 9.3% observed a single time. These data belong to a study of beta chain features in type 1 diabetes. Study-wide context: No age, gender or cell yield differences were seen between patients and healthy donors.

The V segment lost 2 bases and the J segment 4 bases; nucleotides outside the gene matches: 11. CDR3 size: 17 residues. Germline lookup yields CDR1 SGHDT and CDR2 YYEEEE. Study findings and constraints: Among patients with Type 1 diabetes, TCRB CDR3s were moderately but significantly shorter in every one of the four CD4+ subsets.

Sequences were obtained from central memory CD4+ T cells from blood. The chain is built from TRBV5-6 and TRBJ2-1; TRBD2 aligns across 8 bases. This receptor was obtained from a man aged 25 to 40 with type 1 diabetes. The CDR3 loop is CASSFGLGSGVYNEQFF. Here the CDR3 DNA reads TGTGCCAGCAGCTTCGGTTTGGGTAGCGGGGTGTACAATGAGCAGTTCTTC. Drawing the rest from reference TRBV5-6 and TRBJ2-1, the complete variable domain is DAGVTQSPTHLIKTRGQQVTLRCSPKSGHDTVSWYQQALGQGPQFIFQYYEEEERQRGNFPDRFSGHQFPNYSSELNVNALLLGDSALYLCASSFGLGSGVYNEQFFGPGTRLTVL.